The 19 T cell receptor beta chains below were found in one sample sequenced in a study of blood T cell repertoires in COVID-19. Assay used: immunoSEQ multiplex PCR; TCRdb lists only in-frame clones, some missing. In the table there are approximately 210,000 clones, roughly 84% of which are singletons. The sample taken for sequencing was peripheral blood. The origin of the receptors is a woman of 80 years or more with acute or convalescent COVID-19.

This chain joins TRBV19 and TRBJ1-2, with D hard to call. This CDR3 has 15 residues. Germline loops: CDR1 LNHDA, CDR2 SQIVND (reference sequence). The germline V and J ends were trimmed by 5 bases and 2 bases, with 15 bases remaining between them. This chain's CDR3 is CASSPQVDANYGYTF. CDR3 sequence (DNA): TGTGCCAGTAGTCCTCAGGTGGATGCGAACTATGGCTACACCTTC.

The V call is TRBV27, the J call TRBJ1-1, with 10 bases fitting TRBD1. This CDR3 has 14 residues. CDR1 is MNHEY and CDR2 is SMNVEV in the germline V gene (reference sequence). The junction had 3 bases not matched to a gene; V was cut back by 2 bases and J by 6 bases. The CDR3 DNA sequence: TGTGCCAGCAGTTTAGACAGGGGGCCGGCTGAAGCTTTCTTT. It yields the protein CASSLDRGPAEAFF.

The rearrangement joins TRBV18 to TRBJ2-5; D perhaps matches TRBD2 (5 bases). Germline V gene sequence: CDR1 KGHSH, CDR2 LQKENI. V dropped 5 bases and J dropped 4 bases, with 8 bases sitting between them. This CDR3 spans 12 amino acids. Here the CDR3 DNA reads TGTGCCAGCTCATCCCGGGGAGAGACCCAGTACTTC. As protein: CASSSRGETQYF.

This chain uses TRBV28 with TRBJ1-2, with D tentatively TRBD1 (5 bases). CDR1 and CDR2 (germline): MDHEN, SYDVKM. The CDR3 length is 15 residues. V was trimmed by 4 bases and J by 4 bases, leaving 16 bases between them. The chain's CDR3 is CASSSPTVQGYGYTF. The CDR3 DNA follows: TGTGCCAGCAGTTCCCCGACAGTGCAGGGCTATGGCTACACCTTC.

The CDR3 loop reads CSATDQETQYF. In DNA, the CDR3 is TGCAGTGCTACGGACCAAGAGACCCAGTACTTC. The chain couples TRBV20-1 to TRBJ2-5; D is unresolved. V was clipped by 4 bases and J by 0 bases, with 3 bases between them. This CDR3 is 11 amino acids long. Germline V gene lookup returns CDR1 DFQATT and CDR2 SNEGSKA (reference sequence).

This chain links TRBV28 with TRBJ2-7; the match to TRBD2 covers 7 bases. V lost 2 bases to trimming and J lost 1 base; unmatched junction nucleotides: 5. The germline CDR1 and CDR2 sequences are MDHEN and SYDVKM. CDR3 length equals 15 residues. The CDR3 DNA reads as TGTGCCAGCAGTTTACCGGGAGGAGGGTCCTACGAGCAGTACTTC. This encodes CASSLPGGGSYEQYF.

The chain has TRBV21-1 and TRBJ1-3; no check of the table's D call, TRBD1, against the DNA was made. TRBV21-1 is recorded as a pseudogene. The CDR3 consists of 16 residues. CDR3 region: CASSSSRDSSGNTIYF. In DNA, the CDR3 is TGTGCCAGCAGCTCCTCAAGGGACAGCTCTGGAAACACCATATATTTT.

The CDR3 loop reads CASSIGDRFRNQPQHF. CDR3 nucleotides: TGTGCCAGTAGTATTGGAGACAGGTTCAGAAATCAGCCCCAGCATTTT. This chain connects TRBV19 to TRBJ1-5, with D maybe TRBD1 (6 bases). Germline lookup yields CDR1 LNHDA and CDR2 SQIVND (reference sequence). Trimming shortened V by 3 bases and J by 4 bases, and 16 bases separated the two germline ends. This CDR3 is 16 amino acids long.

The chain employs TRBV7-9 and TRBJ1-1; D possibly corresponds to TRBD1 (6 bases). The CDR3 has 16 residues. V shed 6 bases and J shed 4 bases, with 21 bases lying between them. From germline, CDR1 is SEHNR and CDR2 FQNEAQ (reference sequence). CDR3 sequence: CASRPDQLVGGTEAFF. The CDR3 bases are TGTGCCAGCAGACCGGATCAGCTGGTAGGGGGCACTGAAGCTTTCTTT.

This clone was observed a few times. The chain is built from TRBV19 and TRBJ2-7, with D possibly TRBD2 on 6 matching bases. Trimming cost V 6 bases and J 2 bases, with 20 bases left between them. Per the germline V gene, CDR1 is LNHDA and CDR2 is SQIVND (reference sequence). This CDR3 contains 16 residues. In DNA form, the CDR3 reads TGTGCCAGTAGCACCCGACGGGGCGGCGGGGCCTACGAGCAGTACTTC. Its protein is CASSTRRGGGAYEQYF.

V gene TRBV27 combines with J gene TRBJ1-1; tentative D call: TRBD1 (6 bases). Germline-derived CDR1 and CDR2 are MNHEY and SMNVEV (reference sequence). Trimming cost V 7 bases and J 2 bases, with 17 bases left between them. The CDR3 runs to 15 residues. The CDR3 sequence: CASIQDRSSNTEAFF. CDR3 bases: TGTGCCAGCATACAGGACAGAAGTTCCAACACTGAAGCTTTCTTT.

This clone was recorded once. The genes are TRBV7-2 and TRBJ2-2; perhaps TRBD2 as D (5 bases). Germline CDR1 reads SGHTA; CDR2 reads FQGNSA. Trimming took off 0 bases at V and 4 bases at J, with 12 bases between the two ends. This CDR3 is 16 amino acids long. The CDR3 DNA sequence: TGTGCCAGCAGCTTAGCGCTCGCCGAGGGCACCGGGGAGCTGTTTTTT. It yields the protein CASSLALAEGTGELFF.

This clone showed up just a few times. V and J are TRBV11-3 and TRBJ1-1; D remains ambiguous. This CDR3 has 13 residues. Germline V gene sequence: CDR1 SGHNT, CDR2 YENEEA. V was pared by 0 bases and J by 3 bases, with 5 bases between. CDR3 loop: CASSLDIDTEAFF. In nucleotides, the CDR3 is TGTGCCAGCAGCTTAGATATCGACACTGAAGCTTTCTTT. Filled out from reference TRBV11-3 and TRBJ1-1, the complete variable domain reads EAGVVQSPRYKIIEKKQPVAFWCNPISGHNTLYWYLQNLGQGPELLIRYENEEAVDDSQLPKDRFSAERLKGVDSTLKIQPAELGDSAVYLCASSLDIDTEAFFGQGTRLTVV.

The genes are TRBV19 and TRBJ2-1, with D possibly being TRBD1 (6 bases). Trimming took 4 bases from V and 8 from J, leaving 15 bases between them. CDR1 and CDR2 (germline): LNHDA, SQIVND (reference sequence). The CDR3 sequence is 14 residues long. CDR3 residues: CASSTRGEVDEQFF. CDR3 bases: TGTGCCAGTAGTACCAGGGGAGAGGTGGATGAGCAGTTCTTC.

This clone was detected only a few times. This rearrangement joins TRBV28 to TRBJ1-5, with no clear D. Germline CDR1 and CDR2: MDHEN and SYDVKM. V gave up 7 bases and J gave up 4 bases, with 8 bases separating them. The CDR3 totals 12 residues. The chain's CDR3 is CASTRPNQPQHF. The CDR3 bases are TGTGCCAGCACCAGGCCGAATCAGCCCCAGCATTTT.

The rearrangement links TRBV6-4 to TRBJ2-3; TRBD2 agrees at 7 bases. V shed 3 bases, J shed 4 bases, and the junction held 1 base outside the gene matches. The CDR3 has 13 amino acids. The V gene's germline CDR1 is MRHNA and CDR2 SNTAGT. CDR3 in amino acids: CASSDTSADTQYF. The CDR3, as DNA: TGTGCCAGCAGTGATACTAGCGCAGATACGCAGTATTTT.

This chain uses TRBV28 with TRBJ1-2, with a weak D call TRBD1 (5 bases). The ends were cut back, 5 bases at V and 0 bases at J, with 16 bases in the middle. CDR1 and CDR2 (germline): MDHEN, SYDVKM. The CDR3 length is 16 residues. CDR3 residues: CASSPTLRGANYGYTF. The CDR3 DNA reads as TGTGCCAGCAGTCCAACCTTAAGGGGCGCTAACTATGGCTACACCTTC.

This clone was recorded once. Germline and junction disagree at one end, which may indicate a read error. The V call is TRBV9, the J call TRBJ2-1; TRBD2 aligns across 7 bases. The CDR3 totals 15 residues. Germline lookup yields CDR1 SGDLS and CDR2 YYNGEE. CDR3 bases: TGTGCCAGCAGCATCCGGGGGGATCCTTACATTGAGCAGTTCTTC. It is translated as CASSIRGDPYIEQFF.

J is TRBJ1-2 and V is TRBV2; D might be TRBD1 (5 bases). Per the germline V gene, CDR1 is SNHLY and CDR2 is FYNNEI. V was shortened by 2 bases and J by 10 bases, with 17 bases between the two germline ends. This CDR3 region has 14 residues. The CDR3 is CASSELAREGAYTF. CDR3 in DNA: TGTGCCAGCAGTGAATTGGCCAGGGAAGGAGCCTACACCTTC.